This T cell receptor beta chain was observed in a study of shared clonotypes between healthy human individuals. The study, taken as a whole, reports: Clonotype sharing among donors likely depends on sequencing depth.

Measured with immunoSEQ multiplex PCR; TCRdb has only the in-frame clones, and not every one. This table has 600,000 to 700,000 clones, 60% to 75% appearing once. CD45RA+ naive and CD45RA-negative memory subsets were separated from CD4+ cells. In the case of this clone: Its antigen is undetermined.

The germline V gene has CDR1 SGHTA and CDR2 FQGNSA. J lost 5 bases, V lost 1 base, and 7 bases had no gene match. The CDR3 totals 15 residues. The rearrangement uses TRBV7-2 and TRBJ2-7, with 8 bases that match TRBD2. The sequence was collected from a woman in her twenties or thirties in good health. The sequencing input was memory CD4+ T cells sorted from blood. The subset: CD45RA-negative fraction. The CDR3 region is CASSLGGTRRHEQYF. The CDR3 DNA sequence: TGTGCCAGCAGCTTAGGGGGGACTAGACGGCACGAGCAGTACTTC.